This T cell receptor beta chain comes out of a study of CD8 T cells in Susac syndrome. Study-level information: The sequenced Susac syndrome patients comprised roughly 6 with active disease and roughly 8 in remission.

The authors reverse transcribed roughly 0.5 to 1 ug RNA with random hexamers. Amplification of TCR beta CDR3 across 54 Vbeta and 13 Jbeta was performed with immunoSEQ multiplex PCR. TCRdb called the immunoSEQ multiplex PCR reads again in MiXCR, with one record for every CDR3 protein. This sample carries under 200,000 distinct CDR3 sequences, 90% to 95% of them seen once, and the ten largest clones take 0.085% to 0.09%. Sequencing of TCR beta was performed on blood CD8+ and CD4+ T cells. Definite or probable Susac syndrome was diagnosed using recently defined diagnostic criteria. This sequence originates from a human donor with Susac syndrome. The material sequenced was CD4+ T cells from PBMCs.

The DNA of the CDR3 is TGTGCCAGCAGTTTCTCCGGACGAGCAGATTACGAGCAGTACTTC. Its protein product is CASSFSGRADYEQYF. The rearrangement links TRBV28 to TRBJ2-7; D not certain. Trimming left V 3 bases short and J 4 bases short, with 16 bases between. This CDR3 is 15 amino acids long. CDR1 is MDHEN and CDR2 is SYDVKM in the germline V gene.